This T cell receptor (beta chain) derives from a study of blood T cell repertoires in COVID-19. Whole-study context: Collection of acute and convalescent COVID-19 samples took place in the United States, Italy and Spain.

There are 13 residues in the CDR3. The V gene's germline CDR1 is SEHNR and CDR2 FQNEAQ (reference sequence). V lost 4 bases and J lost 11; bases outside the gene matches: 8. This table comes from immunoSEQ multiplex PCR, and its TCRdb copy is limited to in-frame clones, with some not included. The data show 290,000 or so clones, approximately 78% seen once. The TCR was taken from a man in his forties who had been exposed to COVID-19. The chain links TRBV7-9 to TRBJ1-1; 9 bases fit TRBD1. The specimen sequenced was PBMCs or T cells enriched from blood (not recorded which). CDR3 protein: CASSSHRGPGAFF. CDR3 DNA: TGTGCCAGCAGCTCACACAGGGGGCCGGGGGCTTTCTTT.